A single sample is the source of the 8 T cell receptor beta chains below, sequenced in a study of T cells in Graves' hyperthyroidism and ophthalmopathy. Regions amplified from RNA transcripts were the TCR beta CDR3 regions. The primer set for the first-round RT-PCR of the TCR CDR3 was HTBI. TCRdb itself ran the multiplex PCR reads through MiXCR, one entry per CDR3 protein. The repertoire holds around 520,000 distinct CDR3 sequences, with 12% to 15% as singletons. Source material: blood. Every receptor here comes from a woman aged 40 to 50 with Graves' hyperthyroidism.

The chain employs TRBV10-3 and TRBJ1-3; TRBD1 matches 11 bases. Losses at the gene ends were 7 bases for V and 8 bases for J; bases not matched to a gene: 7. CDR1 and CDR2 from the germline V gene are ENHRY and SYGVKD. This CDR3 is 14 amino acids long. Here the CDR3 DNA reads TGTGCCATCATTCCGGACAGGGGGCCGGACACCATATATTTT. The encoded protein is CAIIPDRGPDTIYF.

The chain combines TRBV7-9 with TRBJ2-3; 10 nucleotides match TRBD2. CDR3 length equals 15 residues. Germline CDR1 and CDR2: SEHNR and FQNEAQ (reference sequence). Trimming cost V 2 bases and J 3 bases; bases outside gene matches: 2. The chain's CDR3 is CASSLTSGTTDTQYF. CDR3 bases: TGTGCCAGCAGCTTAACTAGCGGGACGACAGATACGCAGTATTTT.

This clonotype turned up a few times. The chain combines TRBV20-1 with TRBJ2-7; D ambiguous. Trimming cost V 4 bases and J 6 bases, with 7 bases left between them. This CDR3 spans 10 amino acids. In germline, CDR1 is DFQATT, CDR2 SNEGSKA (reference sequence). The CDR3 is CSATIGEQYF. In DNA form, the CDR3 reads TGCAGTGCTACCATTGGCGAGCAGTACTTC.

As regards this clonotype: A much larger clone is a single base away; this may be a read error. The CDR3 spells CATKEQGATDTQYF. CDR3 sequence (DNA): TGTGCCACCAAGGAACAGGGGGCCACAGATACGCAGTATTTT. The chain employs TRBV10-3 and TRBJ2-3; 9 bases match TRBD1. The CDR3 runs to 14 residues. V lost 10 bases to trimming and J lost 2 bases; unmatched junction nucleotides: 7. Germline CDR1 is ENHRY and CDR2 is SYGVKD.

The V call is TRBV19, the J call TRBJ1-4; no reliable D call. The germline CDR1 and CDR2 sequences are LNHDA and SQIVND (reference sequence). The CDR3 runs 13 residues. Trimming pared 3 bases from V and 7 bases from J, leaving 9 bases between. Here the CDR3 reads CASSIAGSEKLFF. The CDR3 nucleotides are TGTGCCAGTAGTATCGCTGGGAGTGAAAAACTGTTTTTT.

The chain recombines TRBV10-3 with TRBJ2-5, with 12 positions matching TRBD1. Per the germline V gene, CDR1 is ENHRY and CDR2 is SYGVKD. This CDR3 has 14 amino acids. J lost 2 bases, V lost 6 bases, and 1 base had no gene match. The CDR3 loop reads CAIRGQGAQETQYF. In nucleotides, the CDR3 is TGTGCCATCAGGGGACAGGGGGCTCAAGAGACCCAGTACTTC.

This clonotype was detected ten times or more. The genes are TRBV2 and TRBJ1-1; D ambiguous. Trimming removed 3 bases at V and 1 base at J, with 12 bases between. CDR3 length: 15 amino acids. Germline V lookup: CDR1 SNHLY, CDR2 FYNNEI. CDR3 sequence reads: CASSEMLVGNTEAFF. The CDR3, as DNA: TGTGCCAGCAGTGAGATGCTGGTTGGGAACACTGAAGCTTTCTTT.

The gene calls are TRBV6-1 and TRBJ2-3; 7 bases map to TRBD2. Germline V gives CDR1 MNHNS, CDR2 SASEGT. The CDR3 contains 14 residues. Germline trimming cut 10 bases from V and 2 bases from J; bases unmatched to any gene: 9. CDR3 residues: CATLLGGLTDTQYF. For the CDR3, the DNA is TGTGCCACCCTTCTGGGAGGGCTCACAGATACGCAGTATTTT.